This T cell receptor beta chain was sequenced in a study of long-term antiretroviral therapy in people with HIV. V was clipped by 2 bases and J by 0 bases, with 3 bases between them. CDR1 and CDR2 (germline): MNHNS, SASEGT. This CDR3 spans 13 amino acids. With regard to this clone: The antigen is unknown.

The authors ran the immunoSEQ assay, v3.0, at survey level. The repertoire was sequenced with immunoSEQ multiplex PCR; TCRdb's copy has only in-frame clones and lacks some. The sample shows around 19,000 clones, 78% of them seen only once. Study-wide points: Repertoires looked antigen-experienced, with only a slight naive shift after ART.

This sequence was found in a woman in her 50s with HIV. The chain links TRBV6-1 to TRBJ2-3; D is ambiguous. The material sequenced was unsorted PBMCs, taken 0.3 years after starting antiretroviral therapy. DNA for the CDR3: TGTGCCAGCAGTGAACAGAGCACAGATACGCAGTATTTT. Protein product: CASSEQSTDTQYF.